This T cell receptor (beta chain) was recovered during a study of blood T cell repertoires in COVID-19. TCRdb's table, derived via immunoSEQ multiplex PCR, lists solely in-frame clones and lacks some. The repertoire holds around 94,000 clones, with more than 75% as singletons. The CDR3 totals 15 residues. CDR1 and CDR2 from the germline V gene are PRHDT and FYEKMQ (reference sequence). V dropped 5 bases and J dropped 3; count of bases not matched to a gene: 5. The J gene is TRBJ2-3, the V gene TRBV13; the match to TRBD1 covers 10 bases. This TCR came from a man between 50 and 59 years old with active or convalescent COVID-19. Specimen: peripheral blood. The CDR3 protein is CASSPDRGLTDTQYF. In nucleotides, the CDR3 is TGTGCCAGCAGCCCCGACAGGGGGCTAACAGATACGCAGTATTTT.